This T cell receptor (beta chain) was observed in a study of PD-1 blockade in classical Hodgkin lymphoma. CDR3 size: 18 residues. V was clipped by 3 bases and J by 4 bases, with 21 bases between them. CDR1 is WSHSY and CDR2 is SAAADI in the germline V gene. TCRdb's table, derived via immunoSEQ multiplex PCR, lists solely in-frame clones and lacks some. The table records 100,000 or so clones, roughly 89% of them present only once. This sample's time point: cycle 4 day 1 (C4D1), after 6 weeks of nivolumab. Brentuximab vedotin exposure varied among the patients, all of whom had relapsed after autologous stem cell transplantation. Study-wide results and caveats: Lower baseline TCR diversity marked trial partial responders and progressors.

A word on this clone: Antigen specificity is unknown.

This material consisted of peripheral blood mononuclear cells (PBMCs), taken before the fourth cycle of nivolumab. The TCR originated in a human donor with classical Hodgkin lymphoma. The V call is TRBV10-2, the J call TRBJ1-4, with D possibly being TRBD1 (6 bases). CDR3 sequence: CASSDVKSRGGVNEKLFF. The DNA for the CDR3 is TGCGCCAGCAGTGACGTTAAATCCAGAGGGGGAGTTAATGAAAAACTGTTTTTT.